This T cell receptor beta chain originates from a study of shared clonotypes between healthy human individuals. CD45RO-negative cells were positively selected for CCR7, leaving out terminally differentiated effector memory CD45RA+ cells. Trimming removed 4 bases from V and 0 bases from J; junction bases left unmatched: 3. CDR1 is SGHVS and CDR2 is FQNEAQ in the germline V gene. The CDR3 covers 14 residues. Each PCR replicate from the sorted subsets contained approximately 0.2 ug DNA, which is roughly 33,000 T cell genomes. Assay used: immunoSEQ multiplex PCR; TCRdb lists only in-frame clones, some missing. The sample has under 2,000,000 clones; roughly 94% are singletons.

The J gene is TRBJ2-7, the V gene TRBV7-8, with 7 bases fitting TRBD1. Sequences were obtained from naive CD8+ T cells sorted from blood. This TCR derives from a man aged 18-30 years in good health. The CDR3 DNA reads TGTGCCAGCAGCTCCTGGGACAGCTCCTACGAGCAGTACTTC. Residues: CASSSWDSSYEQYF. Combining the CDR3 with reference TRBV7-8 and TRBJ2-7 gives the whole variable domain GAGVSQSPRYKVAKRGQDVALRCDPISGHVSLFWYQQALGQGPEFLTYFQNEAQLDKSGLPSDRFFAERPEGSVSTLKIQRTQQEDSAVYLCASSSWDSSYEQYFGPGTRLTVT.